This TCR beta chain was recorded in a study of T cells in localized non-small cell lung cancer. Generated by immunoSEQ multiplex PCR, the TCRdb table keeps only in-frame clones and is missing some. The repertoire holds tens of thousands of clones, with 80% to 90% as singletons. V shed 6 bases, J shed 5 bases, and the junction held 8 bases outside the gene matches. The CDR3 is 14 residues long. CDR1 and CDR2 from the germline V gene are MNHEY and SVGAGI. For this clone: This sample also contains other DNA sequences that code for the same CDR3.

The TCR sequence derives from a woman aged 40 to 75 with stage I lung adenocarcinoma. V usage is TRBV6-5 and J usage is TRBJ1-2, with 8 bases matching TRBD1. The sequenced sample was peripheral blood, obtained before any cancer treatment. CDR3 protein: CASRMQGAGYGYTF. The CDR3 region has the DNA TGTGCCAGCAGGATGCAGGGGGCTGGGTATGGCTACACCTTC.